This T cell receptor (beta chain) was recorded in a study of blood T cells in healthy people across ages. The V and J ends lost 5 bases and 4 bases, in that order; junction bases with no gene match: 14. The CDR3 length is 19 residues. Germline V gives CDR1 MNHNS, CDR2 SASEGT. A J-beta primer mix and a sample-barcoded 5' primer were used in a second PCR of about 7 to 11 cycles. MiXCR, applied by TCRdb to the 5' RACE reads, yields one record per CDR3 protein. The sample has approximately 1,000,000 distinct CDR3 sequences; 35% to 55% are singletons. This receptor was obtained from a woman aged 60-75 years in good health. Sequenced: blood. The chain carries TRBV6-1 and TRBJ2-1; 13 bases agree with TRBD2. CDR3 residues: CASSQPGLAGFGQYNEQFF. DNA of the CDR3: TGTGCCAGCAGTCAACCGGGACTAGCGGGATTCGGGCAATACAATGAGCAGTTCTTC.